This TCR beta chain was sequenced during a study of glioma-infiltrating T cells after dendritic cell vaccination. Points from the study as a whole: Only a small number of patients had complete blood and tumor samples. Estimated pretreatment TIL content predicted outcome after dendritic cell vaccination.

In germline, CDR1 is LGHNA, CDR2 YSLEER. With V trimmed by 0 bases and J by 7 bases, 3 bases remained unmatched. The CDR3 loop spans 15 amino acids. Before vaccination, two weeks after the third vaccination, and at progression, PBMC were collected. The primer mix had 60 V beta and 13 J beta primers. The assay was immunoSEQ multiplex PCR, and TCRdb's table has in-frame clones only and misses some. The sample records around 72,000 clones, around 86% being singletons. A word on this clone: Its antigen is unidentified.

This receptor was obtained from a human donor with glioblastoma. The sample in question was blood, obtained before dendritic cell vaccination. The gene calls are TRBV4-3 and TRBJ1-6; 7 nucleotides align to TRBD1. The CDR3, as DNA: TGCGCCAGCAGCCAAGAAGTCAGGGGGAATTCACCCCTCCACTTT. The encoded protein is CASSQEVRGNSPLHF.